The rows below give T cell receptor beta chains drawn from one sample of a study of shared clonotypes between healthy human individuals. The table came from immunoSEQ multiplex PCR; TCRdb's copy has only in-frame clones and leaves some out. The sample records hundreds of thousands of clones, 92% being singletons. The sample was naive CD8+ T cells sorted from blood. Receptors originate from a man younger than 40 in good health. The CDR3 runs from the conserved cysteine through the conserved F or W. A D gene is named only where the DNA matches it firmly. Only some rows state a clone size, as once, few, many or a class for expanded clones.

D gene | J gene | clone size | V gene | CDR3 DNA | CDR3 protein
TRBD1 | TRBJ2-7 | - | TRBV7-2 | TGTGCCAGCAGCCATTCGGGACAGGGTATCTACGAGCAGTACTTC | CASSHSGQGIYEQYF
TRBD2 | TRBJ2-2 | - | TRBV5-1 | TGCGCCAGCAGCTTGGCCGGAAGCGGGGGAAACACCGGGGAGCTGTTTTTT | CASSLAGSGGNTGELFF
TRBD2 | TRBJ2-7 | - | TRBV27 | TGTGCCAGCAGTTTGGGCGTTAGCGGGGGAGCCTACGAGCAGTACTTC | CASSLGVSGGAYEQYF
TRBD2 | TRBJ2-7 | - | TRBV6-6 | TGTGCCAGCAGTTACGGGAGGGCCTTTGAGCAGTACTTC | CASSYGRAFEQYF
TRBD1 | TRBJ2-1 | - | TRBV7-9 | TGTGCCAGCAGCTTAGGAGGACAGGGTATCAACAATGAGCAGTTCTTC | CASSLGGQGINNEQFF
- | TRBJ1-1 | - | TRBV4-1 | TGCGCCAGCAGCCAAGACGGCGGTAACACTGAAGCTTTCTTT | CASSQDGGNTEAFF
- | TRBJ1-3 | few | TRBV7-2 | TGTGCCAGCAGCGGAGGGATCTCTGGAAACACCATATATTTT | CASSGGISGNTIYF
TRBD1 | TRBJ2-4 | - | TRBV7-2 | TGTGCCAGCAGCTTAGGACAGGGAGTTCACATTCAGTACTTC | CASSLGQGVHIQYF
- | TRBJ2-2 | - | TRBV6-1 | TGTGCCAGCAGTGAACGACAGGTTTGGAGCGGGGAGCTGTTTTTT | CASSERQVWSGELFF
TRBD1 | TRBJ1-1 | - | TRBV5-4 | TGTGCCAGCAGCTTGGAGGGGATACGATGGACAGGGGATGAAAACACTGAAGCTTTCTTT | CASSLEGIRWTGDENTEAFF
- | TRBJ2-5 | - | TRBV21-1 | TGTGCCAGCAGCAAAGTCGCCGGGGCCAACCAAGAGACCCAGTACTTC | CASSKVAGANQETQYF
- | TRBJ2-7 | once | TRBV27 | TGTGCCAGCAGTTTATCTTTGGGGTACCTTCCCTACGAGCAGTACTTC | CASSLSLGYLPYEQYF
TRBD1 | TRBJ1-3 | once | TRBV15 | TGTGCCACCAGCAGGCCCTACGGACAGGGCGCCTCTGGAAACACCATATATTTT | CATSRPYGQGASGNTIYF
TRBD2 | TRBJ2-5 | - | TRBV19 | TGTGCCAGCTCCACCTGGACTAGCGGGAGCGAGACCCAGTACTTC | CASSTWTSGSETQYF
TRBD1 | TRBJ2-6 | - | TRBV27 | TGTGCCAGCAGTCCCACAAGCCGACTAACTGGGACAGGGGGCCACTCTGGGGCCAACGTCCTGACTTTC | CASSPTSRLTGTGGHSGANVLTF
- | TRBJ2-1 | - | TRBV28 | TGTGCCAGCTCCGGACGGAGCTCCTACAATGAGCAGTTCTTC | CASSGRSSYNEQFF
TRBD1 | TRBJ1-1 | - | TRBV5-4 | TGTGCCAGCGGAGACAGGGGCCTTTCGGGGACTGAAGCTTTCTTT | CASGDRGLSGTEAFF
TRBD2 | TRBJ2-7 | - | TRBV27 | TGTGCCAGCAGTTTAGGCAGCGGGAGGCTCTACGAGCAGTACTTC | CASSLGSGRLYEQYF
TRBD1 | TRBJ2-5 | - | TRBV28 | TGTGCCAGCAGTTTCCCCCCTAGGGCAGGGGGAGAGACCCAGTACTTC | CASSFPPRAGGETQYF
TRBD2 | TRBJ2-1 | - | TRBV10-3 | TGTGCCATCAGTGACACTAGCGGTAGCTACAATGAGCAGTTCTTC | CAISDTSGSYNEQFF
TRBD2 | TRBJ2-1 | once | TRBV5-4 | TGTGCCAGCAGCCGACTAGCAGATCTACACAATGAGCAGTTCTTC | CASSRLADLHNEQFF
- | TRBJ2-5 | - | TRBV14 | TGTGCCAGCAGCCGTGTAGCGGATAGGGAGACCCAGTACTTC | CASSRVADRETQYF
TRBD2 | TRBJ2-1 | - | TRBV15 | TGTGCCACCAGCAGAGATGGGCAAGCGGGAGGAACGATCACTGAGCAGTTCTTC | CATSRDGQAGGTITEQFF
TRBD2 | TRBJ2-7 | - | TRBV5-1 | TGCGCCAGCAGCTTGGGGGGAAGAGGGGACTACATCTACGAGCAGTACTTC | CASSLGGRGDYIYEQYF
TRBD1 | TRBJ2-1 | - | TRBV11-2 | TGTGCCAGCAGTCTTGGGACAGGGGGAACCTACAATGAGCAGTTCTTC | CASSLGTGGTYNEQFF
TRBD1 | TRBJ1-4 | - | TRBV7-6 | TGTGCCAGCAGCACCCCCGGCCGGACAGGGTCCCATGAAAAACTGTTTTTT | CASSTPGRTGSHEKLFF
- | TRBJ2-1 | - | TRBV11-2 | TGTGCCAGCAGCGCACAGGGCCCGAGCTCCTACAATGAGCAGTTCTTC | CASSAQGPSSYNEQFF
- | TRBJ2-7 | - | TRBV7-8 | TGTGCCAGCAGCTTAGTCCCTCTATCCCGTCGACCATCAGCGGACGAGCAGTACTTC | CASSLVPLSRRPSADEQYF
TRBD1 | TRBJ1-2 | - | TRBV13 | TGTGCCAGCAGCTCGCCACCGGACAGGGGCTCCTATGGCTACACCTTC | CASSSPPDRGSYGYTF
- | TRBJ2-7 | once | TRBV7-6 | TGTGCCAGCAGCTTGGGGGAGGTCTACGAGCAGTACTTC | CASSLGEVYEQYF